This T cell receptor beta chain was recovered during a study of blood T cell repertoires in COVID-19. Study-level information: Samples representing acute and convalescent COVID-19 were sourced from the United States, Italy and Spain. The cDNA or gDNA used as material had been derived from T cells, B-cell-depleted T cells, or PBMCs.

The CDR3 totals 14 residues. V lost 4 bases to trimming and J lost 7 bases, with 13 bases between them. CDR1 and CDR2 from the germline V gene are LNHNV and YYDKDF (reference sequence). Original processing methods: Scientists estimated how many nucleated cells there were by amplifying reference gene primers. The assay was immunoSEQ multiplex PCR, and TCRdb's table has in-frame clones only and misses some. V and J calls and clone size come straight from that table; D and trimming were deduced from the DNA. The table records more than 95,000 clones, about 88% of them present only once. The receptor was derived from a human donor in a cohort sampled during active COVID-19. Sequenced input: peripheral blood. J is TRBJ2-2 and V is TRBV15; the D gene is possibly TRBD2 (5 bases). The CDR3 loop is CATSTRTGSGELFF. The CDR3 nucleotides read TGTGCCACCAGCACCCGGACGGGGAGCGGGGAGCTGTTTTTT.